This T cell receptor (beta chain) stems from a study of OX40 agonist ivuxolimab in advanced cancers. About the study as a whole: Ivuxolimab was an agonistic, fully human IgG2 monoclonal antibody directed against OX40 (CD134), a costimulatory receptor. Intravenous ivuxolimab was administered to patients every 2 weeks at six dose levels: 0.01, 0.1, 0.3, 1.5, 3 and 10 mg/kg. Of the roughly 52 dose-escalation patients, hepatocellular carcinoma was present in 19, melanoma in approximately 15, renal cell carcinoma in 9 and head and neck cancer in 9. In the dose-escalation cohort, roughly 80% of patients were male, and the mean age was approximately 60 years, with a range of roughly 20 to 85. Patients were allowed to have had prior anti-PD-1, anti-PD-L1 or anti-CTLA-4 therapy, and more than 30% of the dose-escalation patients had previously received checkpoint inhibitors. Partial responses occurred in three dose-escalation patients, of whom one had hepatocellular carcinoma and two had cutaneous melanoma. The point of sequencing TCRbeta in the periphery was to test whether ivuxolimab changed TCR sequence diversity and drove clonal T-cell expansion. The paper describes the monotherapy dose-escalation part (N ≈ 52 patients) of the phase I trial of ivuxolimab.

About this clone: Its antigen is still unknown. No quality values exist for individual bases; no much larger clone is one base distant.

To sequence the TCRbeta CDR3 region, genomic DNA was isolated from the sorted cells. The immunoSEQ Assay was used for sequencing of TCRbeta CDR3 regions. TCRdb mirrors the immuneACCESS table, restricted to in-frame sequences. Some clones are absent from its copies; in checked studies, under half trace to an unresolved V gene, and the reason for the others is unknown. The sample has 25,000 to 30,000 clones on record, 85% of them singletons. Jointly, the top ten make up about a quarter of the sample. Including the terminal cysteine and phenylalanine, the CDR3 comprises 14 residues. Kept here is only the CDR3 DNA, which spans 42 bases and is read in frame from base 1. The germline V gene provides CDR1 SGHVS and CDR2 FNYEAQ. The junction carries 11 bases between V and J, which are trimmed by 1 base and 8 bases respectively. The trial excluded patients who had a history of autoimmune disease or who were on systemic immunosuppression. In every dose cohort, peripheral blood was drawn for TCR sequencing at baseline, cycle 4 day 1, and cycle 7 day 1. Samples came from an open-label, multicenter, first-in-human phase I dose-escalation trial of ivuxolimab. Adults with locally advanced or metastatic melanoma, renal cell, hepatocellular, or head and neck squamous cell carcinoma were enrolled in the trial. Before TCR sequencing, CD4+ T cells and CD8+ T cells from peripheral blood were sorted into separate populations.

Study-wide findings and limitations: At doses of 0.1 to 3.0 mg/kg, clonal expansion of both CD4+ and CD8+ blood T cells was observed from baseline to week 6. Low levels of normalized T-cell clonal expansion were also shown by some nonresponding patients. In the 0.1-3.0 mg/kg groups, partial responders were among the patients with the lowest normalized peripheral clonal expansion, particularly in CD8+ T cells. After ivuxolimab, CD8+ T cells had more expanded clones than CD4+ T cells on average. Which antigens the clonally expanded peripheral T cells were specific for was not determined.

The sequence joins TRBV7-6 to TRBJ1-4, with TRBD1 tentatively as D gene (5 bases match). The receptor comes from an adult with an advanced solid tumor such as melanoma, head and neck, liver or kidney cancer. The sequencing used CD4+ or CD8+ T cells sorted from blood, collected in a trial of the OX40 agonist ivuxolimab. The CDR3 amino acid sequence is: CASSLGGGKEKLFF. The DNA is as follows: TGTGCCAGCAGCTTAGGGGGGGGAAAGGAAAAACTGTTTTTT.